Shown below are 22 T cell receptor beta chains from a single sample sequenced in a study of shared clonotypes between healthy human individuals. Profiled with immunoSEQ multiplex PCR; TCRdb holds only in-frame clones, not every one. The sample has around 980,000 clones, around 78% seen once. Sequencing was performed on memory CD4+ T cells from PBMCs. Subset described: CD45RA-negative fraction. Source of these receptors: a young man in good health. Some clones in this sample may be carry-over from other donors' samples.

This chain uses TRBV11-2 with TRBJ2-5, with 7 bases identical to TRBD2. V trimming: 4 bases; J trimming: 2 bases; junction bases outside the gene matches: 10. In germline, CDR1 is SGHAT, CDR2 FQNNGV. The CDR3 is made up of 16 amino acids. The CDR3 sequence: CASSSRGGTGQETQYF. As DNA, the CDR3 is TGTGCCAGCAGCTCTCGCGGGGGAACGGGGCAAGAGACCCAGTACTTC.

The rearrangement uses TRBV9 and TRBJ2-2; the match to TRBD2 covers 13 bases. Germline CDR1 is SGDLS and CDR2 is YYNGEE. The CDR3 is made up of 17 amino acids. J gave up 3 bases and V 4 bases, and 6 bases lay outside the gene matches. The CDR3 protein is CASSSRGLAGDTGELFF. As DNA, the CDR3 is TGTGCCAGCAGCTCCCGCGGACTAGCGGGAGACACCGGGGAGCTGTTTTTT.

With regard to this clone: Within the sample, other DNA sequences also encode this same CDR3. This chain links TRBV27 with TRBJ2-2, with 7 bases fitting TRBD1. V shed 5 bases, J shed 1 base, and the junction held 4 bases outside the gene matches. Germline CDR1 and CDR2: MNHEY and SMNVEV (reference sequence). The CDR3 sequence is 15 residues long. For the CDR3, the DNA is TGTGCCAGCAGTCTGCGGACAGGGAACACCGGGGAGCTGTTTTTT. Its translation is CASSLRTGNTGELFF.

J is TRBJ2-5 and V is TRBV4-1; D is tentatively TRBD1 or TRBD2 (5 bases each). V was shortened by 1 base and J by 0 bases, with 15 bases between the two germline ends. Germline CDR1 MGHRA, CDR2 YSYEKL. The CDR3 runs 17 residues. The CDR3 DNA reads as TGCGCCAGCAGCCAAGCGCTAACTAGGGGCTACCAAGAGACCCAGTACTTC. Its protein is CASSQALTRGYQETQYF.

The J gene is TRBJ2-1, the V gene TRBV7-6, with 8 positions matching TRBD1. Trimming cost V 8 bases and J 2 bases; bases outside gene matches: 5. The V gene's germline CDR1 is SGHVS and CDR2 FNYEAQ. This CDR3 has 14 amino acids. The CDR3 spells CASARGQTYNEQFF. The CDR3 DNA is TGTGCCAGCGCCAGGGGGCAGACCTACAATGAGCAGTTCTTC. Based on the CDR3 plus reference TRBV7-6 and TRBJ2-1, the full variable domain is GAGVSQSPRYKVTKRGQDVALRCDPISGHVSLYWYRQALGQGPEFLTYFNYEAQQDKSGLPNDRFSAERPEGSISTLTIQRTEQRDSAMYRCASARGQTYNEQFFGPGTRLTVL.

Worth noting for this clone: This is likely an artifact of a read error, given a far larger clone one base away. The rearrangement joins TRBV20-1 to TRBJ2-5; D perhaps matches TRBD1 (6 bases). The CDR3 contains 11 residues. From germline, CDR1 is DFQATT and CDR2 SNEGSKA (reference sequence). CDR3 amino acids: CSGQSGETQYF. In nucleotides, the CDR3 is TGCAGCGGACAGTCAGGAGAGACCCAGTACTTC.

About this clone: Other DNA sequences from this sample encode an identical CDR3 as well. For the CDR3, the DNA is TGTGCCAGCAGTACACCGGGACAGGGTCCTTCCTACGAGCAGTACTTC. It encodes CASSTPGQGPSYEQYF. The gene calls are TRBV28 and TRBJ2-7; the match to TRBD1 covers 9 bases. Germline CDR1 is MDHEN and CDR2 is SYDVKM. With V trimmed by 5 bases and J by 1 base, 9 bases remained unmatched. This CDR3 is built from 16 residues. The full variable domain, completed using reference TRBV28 and TRBJ2-7, is DVKVTQSSRYLVKRTGEKVFLECVQDMDHENMFWYRQDPGLGLRLIYFSYDVKMKEKGDIPEGYSVSREKKERFSLILESASTNQTSMYLCASSTPGQGPSYEQYFGPGTRLTVT.

CDR3 DNA: TGTGCCAGCAGTGACAGGGGAAGGGAAGCTTTCTTT. Its translation is CASSDRGREAFF. This chain links TRBV2 with TRBJ1-1, with D possibly TRBD1 on 6 matching bases. V was pared by 3 bases and J by 8 bases, with 10 bases between. Looked up from germline, CDR1 is SNHLY and CDR2 is FYNNEI. The CDR3 contains 12 residues.

The rearrangement uses TRBV11-3 and TRBJ2-1, with 11 bases identical to TRBD2. The CDR3 is 14 amino acids. Germline CDR1 SGHNT, CDR2 YENEEA. Trimming at V came to 4 bases and at J to 7 bases, leaving 3 bases not matched to a gene. The CDR3 loop is CASSSSGRWNEQFF. The CDR3 DNA reads as TGTGCCAGCAGCTCTAGCGGGAGGTGGAATGAGCAGTTCTTC.

This clone showed up just a few times. The chain recombines TRBV13 with TRBJ2-4; 12 bases align to TRBD1. Germline CDR1 reads PRHDT; CDR2 reads FYEKMQ (reference sequence). The V segment lost 5 bases and the J segment 7 bases; nucleotides outside the gene matches: 3. CDR3 size: 14 residues. The CDR3: CASSPGTGGNIQYF. DNA for the CDR3: TGTGCCAGCAGCCCCGGGACAGGGGGCAACATTCAGTACTTC.

The chain employs TRBV6-1 and TRBJ1-2; 8 bases are shared with TRBD1. This CDR3 has 13 amino acids. V trimming: 7 bases; J trimming: 8 bases; junction bases outside the gene matches: 9. Germline CDR1 reads MNHNS; CDR2 reads SASEGT. CDR3 DNA sequence: TGTGCCAGCACCATCCAGGGGGCGCGGGGCTACACCTTC. As protein: CASTIQGARGYTF.

This chain connects TRBV11-2 to TRBJ2-2; possible D gene TRBD2, 6 bases. The length of the CDR3 is 15 residues. The ends were cut back, 5 bases at V and 3 bases at J, with 13 bases in the middle. Germline V lookup: CDR1 SGHAT, CDR2 FQNNGV. In nucleotides, the CDR3 is TGTGCCAGCAGCAGGGCGGGGTGGGACACCGGGGAGCTGTTTTTT. It codes for CASSRAGWDTGELFF.

This clone was counted a few times. V usage is TRBV7-2 and J usage is TRBJ2-1; tentatively, D is TRBD1 (5 bases). Trimming stripped 1 base from V and 2 bases from J, with 6 bases between. CDR3 size: 14 residues. Germline V CDR1 and CDR2: SGHTA, FQGNSA. The CDR3 DNA reads TGTGCCAGCAGCTTAGAGGGGACCTACAATGAGCAGTTCTTC. Protein sequence: CASSLEGTYNEQFF.

J is TRBJ2-6 and V is TRBV15; the match to TRBD1 covers 9 bases. The CDR3 sequence is 16 residues long. V gave up 1 base and J gave up 3 bases; unmatched junction bases: 1. Per germline, CDR1 LNHNV and CDR2 YYDKDF (reference sequence). CDR3 residues: CATSRGTGDGANVLTF. CDR3 nucleotide sequence: TGTGCCACCAGCAGAGGGACAGGGGATGGGGCCAACGTCCTGACTTTC.

The CDR3 coding sequence is TGTGCCAGCAGTCACACGGGCGGAGGCTACAATGAGCAGTTCTTC. It codes for CASSHTGGGYNEQFF. The V gene is TRBV28, the J gene TRBJ2-1; the D gene is possibly TRBD2 (5 bases). The CDR3 is made up of 15 amino acids. CDR1 and CDR2 from the germline V gene are MDHEN and SYDVKM. Trimming left V 5 bases short and J 3 bases short, with 14 bases between.

This clone was counted a single time. The chain joins TRBV7-9 to TRBJ2-1, with D hard to call. Between the trimmed V and J ends, which lost 1 base and 13 bases, there was a span of 8 bases. Germline values: CDR1 SEHNR, CDR2 FQNEAQ (reference sequence). The CDR3 has 11 amino acids. The CDR3 sequence: CASSLGVKQFF. CDR3 DNA: TGTGCCAGCAGCTTAGGCGTGAAACAGTTCTTC.

This clone was observed a handful of times. The J gene is TRBJ1-4, the V gene TRBV4-1; D gene unclear. V was shortened by 4 bases and J by 5 bases, with 11 bases between the two germline ends. CDR1 and CDR2 from the germline V gene are MGHRA and YSYEKL. CDR3 length: 14 residues. This chain's CDR3 is CASSRDMQNEKLFF. Written as DNA, the CDR3 is TGCGCCAGCAGCCGAGACATGCAAAATGAAAAACTGTTTTTT.

The CDR3 loop reads CSAGGQYVYEQYF. The CDR3 bases are TGCAGCGCCGGGGGACAGTATGTCTACGAGCAGTACTTC. The chain is built from TRBV29-1 and TRBJ2-7; TRBD1 is a possible D gene (7 bases). Trimming stripped 7 bases from V and 3 bases from J, with 16 bases between. CDR3 length: 13 residues. CDR1 and CDR2 (germline): SQVTM, ANQGSEA.

This chain joins TRBV18 and TRBJ2-7; 8 bases are a match to TRBD1. This CDR3 region has 15 residues. V dropped 5 bases and J dropped 1; count of bases not matched to a gene: 7. Germline values: CDR1 KGHSH, CDR2 LQKENI. The CDR3: CASSRTGPTSYEQYF. CDR3 bases: TGTGCCAGCTCAAGGACAGGGCCGACGTCCTACGAGCAGTACTTC.

This rearrangement joins TRBV28 to TRBJ2-3, with TRBD2 matching over 7 bases. Trimming took 3 bases from V and 10 from J; bases not matched to a gene: 13. Germline V gene sequence: CDR1 MDHEN, CDR2 SYDVKM. The CDR3 sequence is 15 residues long. Here the CDR3 DNA reads TGTGCCAGCAGTTTTGGGGGGGGTCCCTCAATCGCGCAGTATTTT. Its protein is CASSFGGGPSIAQYF.

This clone has a handful of counts. This chain links TRBV19 with TRBJ1-4; no definite D call. The V and J ends lost 6 bases and 5 bases respectively, with 19 bases between them. The CDR3 extends over 16 amino acids. CDR1 LNHDA and CDR2 SQIVND come from the germline V gene (reference sequence). The DNA for the CDR3 is TGTGCCAGTAGCACTGTAAGGAGGACGGAGAATGAAAAACTGTTTTTT. The encoded protein is CASSTVRRTENEKLFF. The whole variable domain, filled in from reference TRBV19 and TRBJ1-4, reads DGGITQSPKYLFRKEGQNVTLSCEQNLNHDAMYWYRQDPGQGLRLIYYSQIVNDFQKGDIAEGYSVSREKKESFPLTVTSAQKNPTAFYLCASSTVRRTENEKLFFGSGTQLSVL.

This chain links TRBV13 with TRBJ2-3, with 10 bases identical to TRBD1. Per the germline V gene, CDR1 is PRHDT and CDR2 is FYEKMQ (reference sequence). This CDR3 is 14 amino acids long. V shed 6 bases and J 5 bases; nucleotides not matched to a gene: 5. The CDR3 DNA sequence: TGTGCCAGCAGATGGGGGACAGGGGAAGATACGCAGTATTTT. Translated: CASRWGTGEDTQYF.